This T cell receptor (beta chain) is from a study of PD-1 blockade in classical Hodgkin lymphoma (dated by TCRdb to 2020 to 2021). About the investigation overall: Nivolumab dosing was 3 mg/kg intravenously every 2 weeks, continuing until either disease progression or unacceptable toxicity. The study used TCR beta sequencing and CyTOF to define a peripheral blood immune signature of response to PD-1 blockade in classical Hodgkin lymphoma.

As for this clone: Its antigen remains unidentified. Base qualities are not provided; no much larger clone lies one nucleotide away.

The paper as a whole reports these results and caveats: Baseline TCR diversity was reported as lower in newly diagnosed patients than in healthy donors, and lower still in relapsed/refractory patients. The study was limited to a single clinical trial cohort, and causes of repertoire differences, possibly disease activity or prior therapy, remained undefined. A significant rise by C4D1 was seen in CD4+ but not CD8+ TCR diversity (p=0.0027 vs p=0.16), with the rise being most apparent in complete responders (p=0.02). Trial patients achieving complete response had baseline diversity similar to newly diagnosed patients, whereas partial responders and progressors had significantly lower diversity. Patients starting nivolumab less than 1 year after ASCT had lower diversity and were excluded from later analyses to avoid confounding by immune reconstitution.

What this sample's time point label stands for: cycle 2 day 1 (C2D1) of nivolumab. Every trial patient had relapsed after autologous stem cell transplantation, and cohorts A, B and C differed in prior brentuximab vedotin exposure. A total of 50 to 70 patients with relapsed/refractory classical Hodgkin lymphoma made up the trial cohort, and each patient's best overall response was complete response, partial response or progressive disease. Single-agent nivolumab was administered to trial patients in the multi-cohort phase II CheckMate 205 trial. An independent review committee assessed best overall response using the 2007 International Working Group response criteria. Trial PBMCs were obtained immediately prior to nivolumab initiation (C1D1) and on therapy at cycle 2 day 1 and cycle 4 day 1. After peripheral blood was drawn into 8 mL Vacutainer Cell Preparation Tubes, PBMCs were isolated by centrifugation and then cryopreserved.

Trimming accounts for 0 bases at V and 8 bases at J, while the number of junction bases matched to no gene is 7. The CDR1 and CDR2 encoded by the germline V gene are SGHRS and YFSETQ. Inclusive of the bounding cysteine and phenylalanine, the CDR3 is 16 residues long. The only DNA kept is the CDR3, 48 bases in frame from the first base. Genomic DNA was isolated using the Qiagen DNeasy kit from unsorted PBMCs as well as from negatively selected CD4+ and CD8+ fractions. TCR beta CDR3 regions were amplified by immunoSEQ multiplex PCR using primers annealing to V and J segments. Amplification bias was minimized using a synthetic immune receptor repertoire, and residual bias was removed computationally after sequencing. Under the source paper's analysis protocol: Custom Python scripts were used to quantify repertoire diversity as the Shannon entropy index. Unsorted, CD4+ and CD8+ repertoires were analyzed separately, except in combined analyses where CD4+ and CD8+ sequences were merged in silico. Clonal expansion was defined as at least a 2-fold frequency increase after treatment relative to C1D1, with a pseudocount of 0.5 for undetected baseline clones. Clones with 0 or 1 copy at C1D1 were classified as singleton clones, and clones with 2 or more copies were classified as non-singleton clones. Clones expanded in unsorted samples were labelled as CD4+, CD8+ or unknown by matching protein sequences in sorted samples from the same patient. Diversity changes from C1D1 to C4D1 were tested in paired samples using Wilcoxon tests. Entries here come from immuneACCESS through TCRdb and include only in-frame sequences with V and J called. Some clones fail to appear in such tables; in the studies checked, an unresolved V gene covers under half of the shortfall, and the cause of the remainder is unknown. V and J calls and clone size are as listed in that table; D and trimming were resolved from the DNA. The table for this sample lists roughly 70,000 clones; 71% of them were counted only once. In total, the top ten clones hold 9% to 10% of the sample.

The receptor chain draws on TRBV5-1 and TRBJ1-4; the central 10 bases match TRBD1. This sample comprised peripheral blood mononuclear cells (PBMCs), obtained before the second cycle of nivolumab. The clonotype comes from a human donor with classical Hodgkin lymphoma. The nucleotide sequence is TGCGCCAGCAGCTTGGAGGGGACAGGGGTAGGAGAAAAACTGTTTTTT. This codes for CASSLEGTGVGEKLFF.